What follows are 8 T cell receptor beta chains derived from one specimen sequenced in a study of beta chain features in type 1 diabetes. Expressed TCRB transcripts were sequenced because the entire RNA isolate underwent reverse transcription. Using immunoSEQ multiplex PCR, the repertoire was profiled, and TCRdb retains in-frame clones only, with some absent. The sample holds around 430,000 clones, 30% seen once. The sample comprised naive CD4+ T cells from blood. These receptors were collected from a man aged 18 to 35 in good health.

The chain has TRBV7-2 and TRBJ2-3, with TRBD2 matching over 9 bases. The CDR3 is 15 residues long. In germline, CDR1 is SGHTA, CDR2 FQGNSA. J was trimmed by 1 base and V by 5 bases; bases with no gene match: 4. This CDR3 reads CASSLSGSGTDTQYF. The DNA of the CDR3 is TGTGCCAGCAGCCTTAGCGGGAGCGGCACAGATACGCAGTATTTT.

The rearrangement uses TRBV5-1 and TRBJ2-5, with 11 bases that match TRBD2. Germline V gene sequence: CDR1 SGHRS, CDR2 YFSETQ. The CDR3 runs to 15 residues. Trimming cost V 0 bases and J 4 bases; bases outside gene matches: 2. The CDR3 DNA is TGCGCCAGCAGCTTGGTACTAGCGGGAGTAGAGACCCAGTACTTC. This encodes CASSLVLAGVETQYF.

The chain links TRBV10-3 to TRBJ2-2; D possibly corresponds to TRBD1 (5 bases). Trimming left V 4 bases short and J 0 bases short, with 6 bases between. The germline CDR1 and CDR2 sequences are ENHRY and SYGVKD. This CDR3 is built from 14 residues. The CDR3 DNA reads TGTGCCATCAGTGCAGGGCCGAACACCGGGGAGCTGTTTTTT. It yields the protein CAISAGPNTGELFF.

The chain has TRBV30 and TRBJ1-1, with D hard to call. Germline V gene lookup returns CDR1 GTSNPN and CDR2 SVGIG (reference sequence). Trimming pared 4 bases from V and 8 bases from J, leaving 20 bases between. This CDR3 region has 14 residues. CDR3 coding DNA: TGTGCCTGGAATCCGTCGGCCGCAAGGGCCGAAGCTTTCTTT. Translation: CAWNPSAARAEAFF.

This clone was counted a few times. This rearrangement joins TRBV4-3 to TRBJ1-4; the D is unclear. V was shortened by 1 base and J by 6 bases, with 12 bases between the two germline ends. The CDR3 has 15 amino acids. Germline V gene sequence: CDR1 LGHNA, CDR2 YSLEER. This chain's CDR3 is CASSQGSAWDEKLFF. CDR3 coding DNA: TGCGCCAGCAGCCAAGGGTCGGCTTGGGATGAAAAACTGTTTTTT.

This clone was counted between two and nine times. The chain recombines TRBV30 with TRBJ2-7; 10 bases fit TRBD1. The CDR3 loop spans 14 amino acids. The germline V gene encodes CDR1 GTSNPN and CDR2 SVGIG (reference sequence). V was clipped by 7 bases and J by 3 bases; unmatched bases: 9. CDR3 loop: CAYTRTGGFYEQYF. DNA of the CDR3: TGTGCCTACACTCGGACAGGGGGGTTCTACGAGCAGTACTTC.

CDR3 in amino acids: CASSQDRLAHTQYF. The CDR3 DNA is TGTGCCAGCAGCCAAGATCGCCTAGCGCATACGCAGTATTTT. The chain is built from TRBV4-2 and TRBJ2-3; a weak D match, TRBD2 (6 bases). Germline V gives CDR1 LGHNA, CDR2 YNFKEQ. The CDR3 length is 14 residues. With 0 bases removed from V and 7 bases from J, the gap between germline ends came to 11 bases.

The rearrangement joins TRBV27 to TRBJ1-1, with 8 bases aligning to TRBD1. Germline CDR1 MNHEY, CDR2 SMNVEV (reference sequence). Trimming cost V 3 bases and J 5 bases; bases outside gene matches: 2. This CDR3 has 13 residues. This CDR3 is CASSLGQVTEAFF. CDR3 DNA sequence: TGTGCCAGCAGTTTGGGACAGGTTACTGAAGCTTTCTTT.